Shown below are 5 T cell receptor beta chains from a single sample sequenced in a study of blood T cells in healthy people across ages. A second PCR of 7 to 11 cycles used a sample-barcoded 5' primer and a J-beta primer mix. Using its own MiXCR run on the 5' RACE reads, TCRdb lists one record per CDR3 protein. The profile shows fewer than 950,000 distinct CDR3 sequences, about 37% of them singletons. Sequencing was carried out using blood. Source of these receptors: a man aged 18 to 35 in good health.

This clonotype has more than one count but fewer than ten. The CDR3 loop reads CASSLQSGLNQPQHF. The CDR3 nucleotides read TGTGCCAGCAGTTTACAATCAGGCCTTAATCAGCCCCAGCATTTT. The chain joins TRBV12-3 or TRBV12-4 to TRBJ1-5; D unclear. The V gene lost 2 bases and the J gene lost 4 bases, with 12 bases spanning the gap. The CDR3 is 15 amino acids.

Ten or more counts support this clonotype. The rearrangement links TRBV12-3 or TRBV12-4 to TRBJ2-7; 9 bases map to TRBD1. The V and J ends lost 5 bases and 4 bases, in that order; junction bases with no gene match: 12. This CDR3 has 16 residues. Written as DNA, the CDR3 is TGTGCCAGCAGTCCGAGCGGGGACAGGGCCTTTTACGAGCAGTACTTC. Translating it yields CASSPSGDRAFYEQYF.

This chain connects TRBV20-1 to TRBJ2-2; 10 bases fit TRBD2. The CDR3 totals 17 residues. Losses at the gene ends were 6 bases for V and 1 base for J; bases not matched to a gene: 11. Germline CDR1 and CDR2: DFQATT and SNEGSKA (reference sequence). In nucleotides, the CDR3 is TGCAGTGCCCTAACTAGCGGGGTCCGAAGGAACACCGGGGAGCTGTTTTTT. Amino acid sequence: CSALTSGVRRNTGELFF.

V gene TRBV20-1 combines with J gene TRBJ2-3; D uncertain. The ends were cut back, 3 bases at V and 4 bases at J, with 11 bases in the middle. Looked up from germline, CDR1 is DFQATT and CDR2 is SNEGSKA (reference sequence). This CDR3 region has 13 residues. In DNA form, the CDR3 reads TGCAGTGCTAGTAGTAGCCCGGCAGATACGCAGTATTTT. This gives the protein CSASSSPADTQYF.

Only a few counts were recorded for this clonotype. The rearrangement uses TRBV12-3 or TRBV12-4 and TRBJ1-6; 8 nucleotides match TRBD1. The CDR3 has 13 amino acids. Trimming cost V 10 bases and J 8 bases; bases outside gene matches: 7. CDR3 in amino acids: CATRTGLDSPLHF. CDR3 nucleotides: TGTGCCACCAGGACAGGGTTGGATTCACCCCTCCACTTT.